The rows below give T cell receptor beta chains drawn from one sample of a study of shared clonotypes between healthy human individuals. Only in-frame clones appear in the TCRdb table, and some are missing; sequencing was by immunoSEQ multiplex PCR. The sample holds around 700,000 clones; just over 90% are singletons and the top ten take 24%. Sequenced input: naive CD8+ T cells sorted from blood. These receptors were obtained from a man aged 25-45 years in good health. The CDR3 runs from the conserved cysteine through the conserved F or W. A D gene is named only where the DNA matches it firmly. Some rows mark clone size as missing; the rest say once, few, many or name a class of expanded clone.

. . TRBJ2-5 TRBV2 CASSERSAGDRETQYF TGTGCCAGCAGTGAAAGGTCGGCAGGGGACCGAGAGACCCAGTACTTC
. . TRBJ2-3 TRBV7-2 CASSLVLVSDTQYF TGTGCCAGCAGCTTAGTTTTGGTATCGGATACGCAGTATTTT
TRBD1 . TRBJ2-3 TRBV28 CASSLGQGGTDTQYF TGTGCCAGCAGTTTGGGACAGGGGGGCACAGATACGCAGTATTTT
. . TRBJ2-1 TRBV18 CASSPPASNLYTLYNEQFF TGTGCCAGCTCACCACCCGCTAGCAACCTCTATACCCTGTACAATGAGCAGTTCTTC
TRBD2 . TRBJ2-3 TRBV28 CASLGTSYSTDTQYF TGTGCCAGCCTCGGGACTAGCTATAGCACAGATACGCAGTATTTT
. . TRBJ1-2 TRBV6-5 CASSYDRSTRGYTF TGTGCCAGCAGTTACGACAGGAGTACAAGAGGCTACACCTTC
. . TRBJ1-3 TRBV9 CASSVDSSGNTIYF TGTGCCAGCAGCGTAGACTCCTCTGGAAACACCATATATTTT
. . TRBJ2-7 TRBV27 CASSSRGAYEQYF TGTGCCAGCAGTAGCAGAGGCGCCTACGAGCAGTACTTC
TRBD1 . TRBJ2-3 TRBV5-4 CASSLAGTGEDTQYF TGTGCCAGCAGCTTGGCCGGGACAGGGGAAGATACGCAGTATTTT
. once TRBJ2-1 TRBV10-1 CATAQGHEQFF TGCGCCACCGCTCAGGGCCATGAGCAGTTCTTC
. . TRBJ2-1 TRBV28 CASTSLLISYNEQFF TGTGCCAGCACCTCCCTTCTAATTTCCTACAATGAGCAGTTCTTC
. . TRBJ2-1 TRBV7-3 CASSLDPTGSNEQFF TGTGCCAGCAGCTTAGATCCGACTGGATCCAATGAGCAGTTCTTC
. . TRBJ1-5 TRBV27 CASRPESGGWVQPQHF TGTGCCAGCAGACCTGAGAGTGGGGGTTGGGTTCAGCCCCAGCATTTT
TRBD2 . TRBJ2-1 TRBV28 CASSFRRASGVPSYNEQFF TGTGCCAGCAGTTTCAGGAGGGCTAGCGGGGTCCCCTCCTACAATGAGCAGTTCTTC
. . TRBJ2-3 TRBV11-2 CASSLGYRLNTQYF TGTGCCAGCAGCTTAGGGTACCGCCTAAATACGCAGTATTTT
. . TRBJ2-3 TRBV4-1 CASSQAGVADTQYF TGCGCCAGCAGCCAAGCGGGAGTGGCAGATACGCAGTATTTT
. once TRBJ2-3 TRBV6-4 CASSVGVGRDTQYF TGTGCCAGCAGTGTCGGAGTGGGGCGGGATACGCAGTATTTT
TRBD1 . TRBJ1-5 TRBV4-1 CASSQDRTGGGQPQHF TGCGCCAGCAGCCAAGACCGGACAGGGGGCGGTCAGCCCCAGCATTTT
TRBD2 . TRBJ2-3 TRBV28 CASSLTSASTDTQYF TGTGCCAGCAGTTTAACTAGCGCCAGCACAGATACGCAGTATTTT
. once TRBJ1-2 TRBV27 CASSLNPRPDGYTF TGTGCCAGCAGTTTAAATCCCCGCCCCGATGGCTACACCTTC
. . TRBJ2-7 TRBV29-1 CSVKTSSYEQYF TGCAGCGTTAAGACCAGCTCCTACGAGCAGTACTTC
. . TRBJ2-7 TRBV9 CASSVASVSSYEQYF TGTGCCAGCAGCGTAGCCAGCGTGAGCTCCTACGAGCAGTACTTC
TRBD1 few TRBJ1-4 TRBV2 CASSGRDRADEKLFF TGTGCCAGCAGTGGCCGGGACAGGGCGGATGAAAAACTGTTTTTT
. . TRBJ1-1 TRBV6-5 CATTLGGSTEAFF TGTGCCACTACATTGGGGGGAAGCACTGAAGCTTTCTTT
. . TRBJ2-6 TRBV27 CASSWGFGANVLTF TGTGCCAGCAGTTGGGGGTTTGGGGCCAACGTCCTGACTTTC
. once TRBJ1-1 TRBV5-4 CASSLGVTEAFF TGTGCCAGCAGCTTGGGGGTCACTGAAGCTTTCTTT
. . TRBJ2-5 TRBV2 CASSEGGDPHQETQYF TGTGCCAGCAGTGAAGGGGGGGACCCTCACCAAGAGACCCAGTACTTC
. . TRBJ2-7 TRBV6-1 CASSEPSTYDEQYF TGTGCCAGCAGTGAGCCCTCCACTTATGACGAGCAGTACTTC
. once TRBJ2-3 TRBV25-1 CASSEAGLADTQYF TGTGCCAGCAGTGAGGCGGGTCTCGCAGATACGCAGTATTTT
TRBD2 . TRBJ2-1 TRBV19 CASSMALAGVGTYNEQFF TGTGCCAGTAGTATGGCACTAGCGGGAGTTGGGACCTACAATGAGCAGTTCTTC
. . TRBJ2-7 TRBV4-3 CASSQVGLSGYEQYF TGCGCCAGCAGCCAGGTAGGACTATCCGGCTACGAGCAGTACTTC
. once TRBJ2-1 TRBV7-9 CASSLGSSSYNEQFF TGTGCCAGCAGCTTGGGGAGTAGCTCCTACAATGAGCAGTTCTTC
TRBD1 . TRBJ1-1 TRBV30 CAWNTGTGATEAFF TGTGCCTGGAATACCGGGACAGGGGCCACTGAAGCTTTCTTT
. . TRBJ2-7 TRBV27 CASSSGGGYEQYF TGTGCCAGCAGTTCTGGGGGTGGATACGAGCAGTACTTC
TRBD2 . TRBJ2-7 TRBV27 CASSPGLVYEQYF TGTGCCAGCAGTCCCGGACTAGTCTACGAGCAGTACTTC
. . TRBJ2-1 TRBV7-3 CASSPNLNEQFF TGTGCCAGCAGCCCGAACTTGAATGAGCAGTTCTTC
TRBD1 . TRBJ2-7 TRBV29-1 CSVEGRGHEQYF TGCAGCGTTGAGGGTAGGGGGCACGAGCAGTACTTC
. once TRBJ2-5 TRBV6-5 CASSYPGETQYF TGTGCCAGCAGTTACCCGGGAGAGACCCAGTACTTC
TRBD2 . TRBJ2-3 TRBV5-1 CASSWPLAGRTDTQYF TGCGCCAGCAGCTGGCCGCTAGCGGGGCGCACAGATACGCAGTATTTT
TRBD2 . TRBJ2-5 TRBV19 CASSPSGLAALETQYF TGTGCCAGTAGTCCGAGCGGGCTAGCGGCTTTAGAGACCCAGTACTTC
TRBD1 . TRBJ2-5 TRBV29-1 CSVIRLVDRGAFGEETQYF TGCAGCGTAATAAGATTGGTAGACAGGGGAGCTTTTGGCGAAGAGACCCAGTACTTC
. once TRBJ2-6 TRBV5-4 CASSLQLRSGANVLTF TGTGCCAGCAGCTTACAGCTCCGCTCTGGGGCCAACGTCCTGACTTTC
. . TRBJ2-2 TRBV6-5 CASSYLRMNTGELFF TGTGCCAGCAGTTACTTGCGGATGAACACCGGGGAGCTGTTTTTT
. . TRBJ1-4 TRBV7-2 CASSLARGLNPGEKLFF TGTGCCAGCAGCTTAGCGAGGGGGTTAAACCCAGGAGAAAAACTGTTTTTT
. many TRBJ2-7 TRBV28 CASSDPPHGLPYEQYF TGTGCCAGCAGTGATCCACCGCACGGGCTACCCTACGAGCAGTACTTC
. . TRBJ2-2 TRBV5-4 CASSPQDYPNTGELFF TGTGCCAGCAGCCCCCAGGACTACCCCAACACCGGGGAGCTGTTTTTT
. . TRBJ2-1 TRBV27 CASSPPGAGPYNEQFF TGTGCCAGCAGTCCCCCTGGAGCGGGTCCCTACAATGAGCAGTTCTTC
. . TRBJ2-7 TRBV18 CASSPAEWDSNRVYDEQYF TGTGCCAGCTCACCTGCAGAGTGGGACTCTAACAGGGTTTATGACGAGCAGTACTTC
. . TRBJ1-1 TRBV28 CASRFMGDQNTEAFF TGTGCCAGCAGATTTATGGGGGACCAGAACACTGAAGCTTTCTTT
. . TRBJ2-7 TRBV27 CASSLASSYEQYF TGTGCCAGCAGTTTAGCTAGCTCCTACGAGCAGTACTTC
. . TRBJ2-4 TRBV7-6 CASSAGSGAKNIQYF TGTGCCAGCAGCGCCGGATCGGGGGCCAAAAACATTCAGTACTTC
TRBD2 once TRBJ2-3 TRBV28 CASSSGTSGPRDTQYF TGTGCCAGCAGTTCGGGGACTAGCGGTCCCCGGGATACGCAGTATTTT
. . TRBJ2-1 TRBV7-2 CASTIGGSEQFF TGTGCCAGCACCATAGGAGGGAGTGAGCAGTTCTTC
. few TRBJ2-1 TRBV7-9 CASSLSTYNEQFF TGTGCCAGCAGCTTGTCAACCTACAATGAGCAGTTCTTC
TRBD2 . TRBJ2-2 TRBV28 CASSLGEGIGELFF TGTGCCAGCAGTTTAGGGGAGGGTATCGGGGAGCTGTTTTTT
. . TRBJ1-5 TRBV2 CASSPLTGDQPQHF TGTGCCAGCAGTCCACTGACAGGAGATCAGCCCCAGCATTTT
. . TRBJ2-7 TRBV18 CATGKVRSVSSYEQYF TGTGCCACCGGTAAAGTCCGGAGCGTTAGCTCCTACGAGCAGTACTTC
. once TRBJ1-3 TRBV27 CASRRDGGSGNTIYF TGTGCCAGCAGGAGGGACGGAGGATCTGGAAACACCATATATTTT
TRBD2 . TRBJ2-3 TRBV15 CATSRAPGTSGTSTLPDTQYF TGTGCCACCAGCAGAGCCCCCGGGACTAGCGGGACATCAACCCTTCCAGATACGCAGTATTTT